The rows below give T cell receptor beta chains drawn from one sample of a study of blood T cells in healthy people across ages. TCRdb analysed the 5' RACE reads with MiXCR anew, one entry per CDR3 protein. The sample lists 1.2 million to 1.5 million distinct CDR3 sequences, almost 60% occurring once. The sequencing sample was made of blood. The receptors here all came from a man younger than 35 in good health. CDR3s include the opening cysteine and the closing phenylalanine or tryptophan. The D gene is left open where the match is weak. A row's size may be missing; if present it is once, few, many or a size class.

V	size	J	D	CDR3	DNA
TRBV6-1	-	TRBJ1-6	-	CASSESRADNSPLHF	TGTGCCAGCAGTGAATCCAGGGCTGATAATTCACCCCTCCACTTT
TRBV7-9	-	TRBJ2-1	-	CASSRLIGATPSYNEQFF	TGTGCCAGCAGCCGTTTGATCGGGGCGACTCCTTCCTACAATGAGCAGTTCTTC
TRBV7-2	-	TRBJ2-5	TRBD2	CASSITSDRTQYF	TGTGCCAGCAGCATAACTAGCGATAGGACCCAGTACTTC
TRBV10-3	-	TRBJ2-7	-	CATADSPTYEQYF	TGTGCCACCGCGGACAGTCCAACCTACGAGCAGTACTTC
TRBV29-1	-	TRBJ1-1	TRBD1	CSVDRGAGTEAFF	TGCAGCGTTGACAGGGGGGCGGGCACTGAAGCTTTCTTT
TRBV4-1	-	TRBJ1-1	-	CASSGRVSLNTEAFF	TGCGCCAGCAGCGGTCGCGTCTCCTTGAACACTGAAGCTTTCTTT
TRBV6-1	-	TRBJ2-7	-	CAAQTAHYEQYF	TGTGCCGCACAGACAGCCCATTACGAGCAGTACTTC
TRBV10-2	few	TRBJ1-2	TRBD1	CASRDRGGYTF	TGCGCCAGCCGGGACAGGGGCGGCTACACCTTC
TRBV7-2	few	TRBJ2-7	-	CASSPSPGLTYEQYF	TGTGCCAGCAGCCCTAGCCCTGGACTAACCTACGAGCAGTACTTC
TRBV6-1	-	TRBJ2-5	-	CASRGEDLRVQYF	TGTGCCAGCAGAGGCGAGGACCTTCGGGTTCAGTACTTC
TRBV12-3/TRBV12-4	-	TRBJ2-7	-	CASSLKAEQYF	TGTGCCAGCAGTTTAAAGGCCGAGCAGTACTTC
TRBV4-1	few	TRBJ2-7	TRBD2	CASSQGGWEGRYEQYF	TGCGCCAGCAGCCAAGGGGGTTGGGAGGGGAGGTACGAGCAGTACTTC
TRBV20-1	few	TRBJ2-7	-	CSARDRDKSHEQYF	TGCAGTGCTAGGGACCGGGACAAATCCCACGAGCAGTACTTC
TRBV18	-	TRBJ2-7	TRBD1	CASSSTGQGRAEQYF	TGTGCCAGCTCAAGTACGGGACAGGGAAGGGCCGAGCAGTACTTC
TRBV28	-	TRBJ1-4	TRBD1	CASKSRVTGVDFTNEKLFF	TGTGCCAGCAAGTCCCGCGTAACAGGGGTAGATTTCACTAATGAAAAACTGTTTTTT
TRBV7-2	-	TRBJ2-3	TRBD1	CASSLGTGVGTDTQYF	TGTGCCAGCAGCTTGGGGACAGGGGTGGGGACAGATACGCAGTATTTT
TRBV7-9	few	TRBJ2-7	-	CASSSRGSDEQYF	TGTGCCAGCAGCTCCCGCGGTAGTGACGAGCAGTACTTC
TRBV7-6	-	TRBJ1-6	-	CASSFAGGHNSPLHF	TGTGCCAGCAGTTTCGCCGGGGGACATAATTCACCCCTCCACTTT
TRBV12-3/TRBV12-4	-	TRBJ2-6	TRBD1	CASSFDRAHVGSGANVLTF	TGTGCCAGCAGTTTTGACAGGGCCCACGTCGGCTCTGGGGCCAACGTCCTGACTTTC
TRBV3-1	-	TRBJ2-5	-	CASSQEQVRRETQYF	TGTGCCAGCAGCCAAGAGCAGGTCCGCCGGGAGACCCAGTACTTC
TRBV4-1	-	TRBJ2-1	TRBD1	CASSQEPGQGVPYNEQFF	TGCGCCAGCAGCCAAGAACCCGGACAGGGGGTGCCCTACAATGAGCAGTTCTTC
TRBV6-5	-	TRBJ2-5	-	CASSPTGAAYQETQYF	TGTGCCAGCAGTCCCACCGGGGCAGCGTACCAAGAGACCCAGTACTTC
TRBV20-1	-	TRBJ2-1	-	CSASLASIEQFF	TGCAGTGCTAGTTTGGCTAGCATTGAGCAGTTCTTC
TRBV4-1	few	TRBJ2-7	-	CASSQIPDSTYEQYF	TGCGCCAGCAGCCAAATACCCGACAGTACCTACGAGCAGTACTTC
TRBV14	-	TRBJ2-3	-	CASSQDLVQTPQDTQYF	TGTGCCAGCAGCCAAGATCTCGTACAGACTCCTCAAGATACGCAGTATTTT
TRBV11-2	-	TRBJ2-5	TRBD1	CASSFGGTGGFKTQYF	TGTGCCAGCAGCTTCGGCGGAACAGGGGGCTTTAAGACCCAGTACTTC
TRBV5-1	-	TRBJ2-1	-	CASKGAGRNTYNEQFF	TGCGCCAGCAAGGGTGCGGGGAGAAATACCTACAATGAGCAGTTCTTC
TRBV12-3/TRBV12-4	-	TRBJ1-1	-	CASSLEKEVWMNTEAFF	TGTGCCAGCAGTTTAGAGAAGGAGGTGTGGATGAACACTGAAGCTTTCTTT
TRBV3-1	-	TRBJ1-2	-	CASSQGTTGGYGYTF	TGTGCCAGCAGCCAAGGAACGACGGGGGGCTATGGCTACACCTTC
TRBV25-1	-	TRBJ2-1	TRBD2	CASRGGTSGINEQFF	TGTGCCAGCAGGGGAGGGACTAGCGGGATCAATGAGCAGTTCTTC
TRBV24-1	-	TRBJ2-1	-	CATSLGAHEQFF	TGTGCCACCAGTTTGGGTGCCCATGAGCAGTTCTTC
TRBV7-9	few	TRBJ2-7	TRBD1	CASSQYRGYYEQYF	TGTGCCAGCAGCCAATACAGGGGGTATTACGAGCAGTACTTC
TRBV3-1	many	TRBJ2-7	-	CASSQGGVYEQYF	TGCGCCAGCAGCCAAGGGGGGGTCTACGAGCAGTACTTC
TRBV6-5	-	TRBJ1-6	TRBD1	CASRNRGSGSPLHF	TGTGCCAGCAGAAACAGGGGCTCTGGATCACCCCTCCACTTT
TRBV12-3/TRBV12-4	few	TRBJ2-1	-	CASSHDRSSYNEQFF	TGTGCCAGCAGTCACGACAGGAGCTCCTACAATGAGCAGTTCTTC
TRBV11-2	-	TRBJ2-5	-	CASSSRAYQETQYF	TGTGCCAGCAGCTCCCGAGCCTACCAAGAGACCCAGTACTTC
TRBV29-1	few	TRBJ2-1	-	CSVEAGAVYNEQFF	TGCAGCGTTGAAGCAGGAGCCGTGTACAATGAGCAGTTCTTC
TRBV20-1	once	TRBJ2-5	-	CSARDPAGTEETQYF	TGCAGTGCTAGAGATCCGGCGGGAACCGAAGAGACCCAGTACTTC
TRBV6-1	few	TRBJ2-7	TRBD1	CASSAGQSSYEQYF	TGTGCCAGCAGTGCGGGACAGTCCTCCTACGAGCAGTACTTC
TRBV4-1	-	TRBJ1-1	-	CASSQEPGPPEAFF	TGCGCCAGCAGCCAAGAGCCAGGGCCCCCTGAAGCTTTCTTT